Below are 13 T cell receptor beta chains sequenced from a single sample in a study of OX40 agonist ivuxolimab in advanced cancers. Profiled with immunoSEQ multiplex PCR; TCRdb holds only in-frame clones, not every one. Here the sample spans approximately 70,000 clones, roughly nine tenths being singletons. The sample consisted of CD4+ or CD8+ T cells sorted from blood, taken in a trial of the OX40 agonist ivuxolimab. The origin of the receptors is an adult with an advanced solid tumor such as melanoma, head and neck, liver or kidney cancer.

The chain has TRBV21-1 and TRBJ2-2; TRBD1 reflects the table's D call only, with no check against the DNA. TRBV21-1 constitutes a pseudogene. This CDR3 contains 16 residues. CDR3 sequence reads: CASSKGLGHKHRELFF. CDR3 bases: TGTGCCAGCAGCAAGGGGCTGGGTCACAAACATCGGGAGCTGTTTTTT.

The V and J genes are TRBV6-6 and TRBJ1-5, with a possible D match to TRBD1 (6 bases). The V end was cut by 7 bases, the J end by 7 bases, with 17 bases between. Per the germline V gene, CDR1 is MNHNY and CDR2 is SVGAGI (reference sequence). The CDR3 covers 14 residues. The CDR3 nucleotides are TGTGCCAGCACCCTGGGGGGGGCAGGGCAGCCCCAGCATTTT. Translating gives CASTLGGAGQPQHF.

V gene TRBV28 combines with J gene TRBJ2-1; 8 positions match TRBD1. V lost 6 bases to trimming and J lost 7 bases; unmatched junction nucleotides: 14. The CDR3 totals 16 residues. Germline assignment: CDR1 MDHEN and CDR2 SYDVKM. CDR3 nucleotides: TGTGCCAGCAGCCTAGGTGGACAGGGCTTAAGTAATGAGCAGTTCTTC. Its translation: CASSLGGQGLSNEQFF.

Remarks on this clone: As the CDR3 is not closed by the conserved phenylalanine or tryptophan, this likely results from a read error. The chain has TRBV28 and TRBJ1-2, with unresolved D. CDR3 size: 11 residues. V dropped 6 bases and J dropped 2 bases, with 4 bases sitting between them. Per the germline V gene, CDR1 is MDHEN and CDR2 is SYDVKM. The CDR3 here is CASSSNYGYTL. CDR3 coding DNA: TGTGCCAGCAGCTCAAACTATGGCTACACCCTC.

V and J are TRBV30 and TRBJ1-3; D is possibly TRBD1 (5 bases). V lost 3 bases, J lost 3 bases, and 18 bases lay in between. This CDR3 is built from 16 residues. Looked up from germline, CDR1 is GTSNPN and CDR2 is SVGIG (reference sequence). The CDR3 here is CAWRPMGQGFGNTIYF. The CDR3 DNA is TGTGCCTGGAGGCCAATGGGCCAGGGCTTTGGAAACACCATATATTTT.

The V gene is TRBV15, the J gene TRBJ2-5; no clear D gene. Deletions cut 2 bases from V and 5 bases from J, with 15 bases between. Germline CDR1 and CDR2: LNHNV and YYDKDF (reference sequence). The CDR3 consists of 15 residues. Here the CDR3 reads CATSRPSKGRETQYF. CDR3 DNA: TGTGCCACCAGCAGACCTTCGAAGGGTAGGGAGACCCAGTACTTC.

The chain links TRBV2 to TRBJ1-1; 7 bases match TRBD1. J was trimmed by 6 bases and V by 7 bases; bases with no gene match: 11. Germline V lookup: CDR1 SNHLY, CDR2 FYNNEI. The CDR3 runs to 14 residues. CDR3 residues: CASIEDRRNPEAFF. Written as DNA, the CDR3 is TGTGCCAGCATCGAGGACAGGAGGAATCCTGAAGCTTTCTTT.

This clone was found once. The chain joins TRBV18 to TRBJ2-2, with a weak D call TRBD2 (5 bases). The germline V gene encodes CDR1 KGHSH and CDR2 LQKENI. This CDR3 is 18 amino acids long. V was pared by 4 bases and J by 0 bases, with 18 bases between. The CDR3 is CASSLRTGSTTNTGELFF. Here the CDR3 DNA reads TGTGCCAGCTCACTGAGGACGGGATCCACTACGAACACCGGGGAGCTGTTTTTT.

The chain uses TRBV6-1 and TRBJ2-5; 10 bases fit TRBD2. Trimming at V came to 10 bases and at J to 5 bases, leaving 13 bases not matched to a gene. Germline V gives CDR1 MNHNS, CDR2 SASEGT. The CDR3 has 15 amino acids. In DNA, the CDR3 is TGTGCCACCAAGAGCGGGAGGGCCGGCATGGAGACCCAGTACTTC. This sequence encodes CATKSGRAGMETQYF.

V gene TRBV4-1 combines with J gene TRBJ1-1; weak D call: TRBD1 (6 bases). V lost 1 base and J lost 0, with 15 bases in between. The CDR3 has 17 residues. Looked up from germline, CDR1 is MGHRA and CDR2 is YSYEKL. The CDR3 region is CASSQGRGGQMNTEAFF. The DNA for the CDR3 is TGCGCCAGCAGCCAAGGCCGTGGGGGGCAAATGAACACTGAAGCTTTCTTT.

The chain couples TRBV2 to TRBJ1-3; D is unresolved. V gave up 3 bases and J gave up 4 bases, with 13 bases separating them. CDR3 size: 15 residues. The germline V gene encodes CDR1 SNHLY and CDR2 FYNNEI. This chain's CDR3 is CASSDPGRSGNTIYF. Here the CDR3 DNA reads TGTGCCAGCAGTGATCCGGGCCGATCGGGAAACACCATATATTTT.

This chain links TRBV6-6 with TRBJ2-7, with 10 bases that match TRBD1. J lost 1 base, V lost 6 bases, and 6 bases had no gene match. CDR1 is MNHNY, CDR2 SVGAGI, per germline (reference sequence). The CDR3 loop spans 15 amino acids. CDR3 sequence: CASRNPGQGSYEQYF. Written as DNA, the CDR3 is TGTGCCAGCAGAAACCCGGGACAGGGGTCCTACGAGCAGTACTTC.

This clone was detected once. V and J are TRBV2 and TRBJ1-2; D might be TRBD1 (5 bases). Trimming stripped 7 bases from V and 0 bases from J, with 12 bases between. The CDR3 extends over 14 amino acids. Germline values: CDR1 SNHLY, CDR2 FYNNEI. CDR3 in DNA: TGTGCCAGCACCTGGGGAGGGGCTAACTATGGCTACACCTTC. It specifies CASTWGGANYGYTF.